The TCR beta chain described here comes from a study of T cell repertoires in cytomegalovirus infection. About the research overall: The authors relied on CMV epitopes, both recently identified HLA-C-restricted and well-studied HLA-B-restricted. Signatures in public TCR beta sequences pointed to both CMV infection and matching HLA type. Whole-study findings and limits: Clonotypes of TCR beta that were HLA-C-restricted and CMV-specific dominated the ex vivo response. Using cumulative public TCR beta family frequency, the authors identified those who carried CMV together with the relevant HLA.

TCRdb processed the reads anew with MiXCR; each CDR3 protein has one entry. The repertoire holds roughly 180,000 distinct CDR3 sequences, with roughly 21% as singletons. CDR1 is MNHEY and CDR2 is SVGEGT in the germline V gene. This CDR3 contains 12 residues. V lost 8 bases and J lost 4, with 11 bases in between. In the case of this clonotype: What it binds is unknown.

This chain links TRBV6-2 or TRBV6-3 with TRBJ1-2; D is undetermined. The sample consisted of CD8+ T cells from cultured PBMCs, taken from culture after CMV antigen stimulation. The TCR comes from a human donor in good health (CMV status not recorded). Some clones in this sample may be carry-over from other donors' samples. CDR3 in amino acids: CASLEPSYGYTF. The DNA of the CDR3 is TGTGCCAGCCTGGAACCAAGCTATGGCTACACCTTC.